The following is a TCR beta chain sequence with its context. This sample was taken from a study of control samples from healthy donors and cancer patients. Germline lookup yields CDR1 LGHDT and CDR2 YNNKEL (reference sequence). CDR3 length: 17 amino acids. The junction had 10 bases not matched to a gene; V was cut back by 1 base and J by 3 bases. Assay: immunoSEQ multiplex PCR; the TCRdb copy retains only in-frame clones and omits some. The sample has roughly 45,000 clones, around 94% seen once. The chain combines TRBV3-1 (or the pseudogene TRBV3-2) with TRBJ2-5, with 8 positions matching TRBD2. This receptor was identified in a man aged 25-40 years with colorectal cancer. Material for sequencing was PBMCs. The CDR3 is CASSQVDSGVLEETQYF. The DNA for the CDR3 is TGTGCCAGCAGCCAAGTGGATAGCGGGGTACTTGAAGAGACCCAGTACTTC.